The table lists the clone carrying this T cell receptor (beta chain) with a few counts. Its antigen remains unknown. These data belong to a study of T-cell memory formation after mild COVID-19. Study summary: The two donors had largely donor-specific TCR clusters. Study findings and constraints: A second wave of clones peaked on day 37, and their SARS-CoV-2 specificity went unconfirmed. Clones contracting over day 15 to 85 were CD4/CD8 balanced, with later expanders leaning CD4+. Mostly located in CM and EM were contracting CD4+ clones, with contracting CD8+ clones located in EMRA.

Germline assignment: CDR1 SGHTA and CDR2 FQGTGA. The CDR3 has 16 residues. V shed 5 bases and J shed 4 bases, with 17 bases lying between them. From the 5' RACE reads, TCRdb called clonotypes with MiXCR, one entry per CDR3 protein. The sample shows roughly 610,000 distinct CDR3 sequences, 15% to 20% of them seen only once. The specimen was PBMCs or a T cell subset sorted from them (not recorded which). This rearrangement joins TRBV7-3 to TRBJ2-2, with a tentative D call TRBD2 (7 bases). This receptor was identified in an adult woman who had mild COVID-19 (a few samples of this study predate the infection). Cell type and time point are not known. Here the CDR3 reads CASSVPTSRGTGELFF. The DNA for the CDR3 is TGTGCCAGCAGCGTACCGACTAGCAGGGGCACCGGGGAGCTGTTTTTT.